One sample yielded the 9 T cell receptor beta chains listed below, sequenced in a study of molecular identifiers for immune sequencing clone quantification. TCRdb ran MiXCR on the PCR reads and lists one entry per CDR3 protein. Among approximately 500,000 distinct CDR3 sequences listed, around 21% were seen once. The sample consisted of naive CD8+ T cells from blood, with Jurkat cell RNA spiked in. Regarding subset: FACS-sorted CD8+CD4-CCR7+CD45RA+ naive T cells. The receptors originated from a human donor in good health. Some libraries in this study had Jurkat cell RNA spiked in.

This clonotype has at least ten counts. V usage is TRBV30 and J usage is TRBJ2-3; unclear D gene. V gave up 2 bases and J gave up 4 bases, with 4 bases separating them. This CDR3 spans 11 amino acids. Germline CDR1 and CDR2: GTSNPN and SVGIG (reference sequence). This CDR3 reads CAWSNPDTQYF. The DNA for the CDR3 is TGTGCCTGGAGTAATCCAGATACGCAGTATTTT.

This clonotype appeared a few times. The CDR3 DNA reads TGTGCCAGCAGTTTATCCGGTGGCAGATTTAACTATGGCTACACCTTC. Translating gives CASSLSGGRFNYGYTF. The chain is built from TRBV27 and TRBJ1-2; D is unclear. V lost 0 bases, J lost 1 base, and 12 bases lay in between. Per germline, CDR1 MNHEY and CDR2 SMNVEV (reference sequence). The CDR3 covers 16 residues.

On this clonotype itself: A much larger clone lies a single base off, so this may be a read error. The V gene is TRBV14, the J gene TRBJ2-5; D is unclear. The CDR3 has 13 residues. Germline V gene data show CDR1 as SGHDN and CDR2 as FVKESK. CDR3 nucleotide sequence: TGTGCCAGCAGCCAATTGTACCAAGGGACCCAGTACTTC. Amino acids: CASSQLYQGTQYF.

This rearrangement joins TRBV9 to TRBJ2-5; TRBD2 matches 12 bases. Germline lookup yields CDR1 SGDLS and CDR2 YYNGEE. The length of the CDR3 is 16 residues. Trimming at V came to 0 bases and at J to 3 bases, leaving 3 bases not matched to a gene. This CDR3 is CASSVASGGAKETQYF. In DNA form, the CDR3 reads TGTGCCAGCAGCGTAGCTAGCGGGGGGGCCAAAGAGACCCAGTACTTC.

DNA for the CDR3: TGCAGTGCTAGAGAACCCAGCACAGATACGCAGTATTTT. Its translation: CSAREPSTDTQYF. The chain has TRBV20-1 and TRBJ2-3; D not certain. V was cut by 0 bases and J by 0 bases, with 4 bases left in between. Germline lookup yields CDR1 DFQATT and CDR2 SNEGSKA (reference sequence). This CDR3 is 13 amino acids long.

This clonotype was counted between two and nine times. This rearrangement joins TRBV12-3 or TRBV12-4 to TRBJ2-7; no clear D gene. V lost 5 bases and J 7 bases, leaving 9 bases between the germline ends. The CDR3 sequence is 11 residues long. The CDR3 DNA reads TGTGCCAGCAGTCCCTCGGAAGAGCAGTACTTC. It encodes CASSPSEEQYF.

This clonotype was picked up many times. V gene TRBV20-1 combines with J gene TRBJ2-3, with D possibly matching TRBD2 (6 bases). The V and J ends lost 3 bases and 5 bases respectively, with 18 bases between them. The CDR3 is 15 amino acids. From germline, CDR1 is DFQATT and CDR2 SNEGSKA (reference sequence). DNA for the CDR3: TGCAGTGCTAGCGATGGGGGAGGAATTGTAGATACGCAGTATTTT. Its protein is CSASDGGGIVDTQYF.

This chain's CDR3 is CASSSVSGNTIYF. CDR3 nucleotide sequence: TGTGCCAGCAGCTCGGTCTCTGGAAACACCATATATTTT. The gene calls are TRBV7-9 and TRBJ1-3, with D uncertain. The germline gives CDR1 SEHNR, CDR2 FQNEAQ (reference sequence). Trimming removed 4 bases from V and 0 bases from J, with 4 bases in between. This CDR3 has 13 amino acids.

At least ten counts were recorded for this clonotype. The chain carries TRBV7-9 and TRBJ1-1; unclear D gene. The CDR3 has 14 amino acids. Germline loops: CDR1 SEHNR, CDR2 FQNEAQ (reference sequence). V was shortened by 6 bases and J by 4 bases, with 15 bases between the two germline ends. In DNA, the CDR3 is TGTGCCAGCAGATACGGCGGAGTGAGCACTGAAGCTTTCTTT. Amino acids: CASRYGGVSTEAFF.